The 18 T cell receptor beta chains below come from one sample, sequenced in a study of blood T cell repertoires in COVID-19. The data were produced by immunoSEQ multiplex PCR, yet TCRdb's version contains in-frame clones alone and is incomplete. The data contain 150,000 or so clones, 85% to 90% of them singletons. Sequencing was done on a sample of peripheral blood. The origin of the receptors is a man aged 18 to 30 with COVID-19, enrolled during active disease.

This clone showed up just once. The chain couples TRBV2 to TRBJ2-3; the match to TRBD1 covers 7 bases. CDR3 length: 15 amino acids. CDR1 and CDR2 from the germline V gene are SNHLY and FYNNEI. V lost 11 bases to trimming and J lost 0 bases; unmatched junction nucleotides: 11. As DNA, the CDR3 is TGTGCCCAGAGGGGGCGGGTCTCTAGCACAGATACGCAGTATTTT. Translated: CAQRGRVSSTDTQYF. Full variable domain (missing parts from reference TRBV2 and TRBJ2-3): EPEVTQTPSHQVTQMGQEVILRCVPISNHLYFYWYRQILGQKVEFLVSFYNNEISEKSEIFDDQFSVERPDGSNFTLKIRSTKLEDSAMYFCAQRGRVSSTDTQYFGPGTRLTVL.

V and J are TRBV13 and TRBJ2-1; TRBD1 aligns across 9 bases. Looked up from germline, CDR1 is PRHDT and CDR2 is FYEKMQ (reference sequence). After removal of 5 bases from V and 11 bases from J, the junction contained 13 bases not matched to a gene. The CDR3 totals 15 residues. The CDR3 protein is CASSPTPGQGDKQFF. In DNA form, the CDR3 reads TGTGCCAGCAGCCCAACACCGGGACAGGGTGATAAGCAGTTCTTC.

The rearrangement uses TRBV6-5 and TRBJ2-1; TRBD2 might be the D (6 bases). The CDR3 is 15 amino acids. Germline CDR1 MNHEY, CDR2 SVGAGI. Trimming stripped 2 bases from V and 9 bases from J, with 17 bases between. The CDR3 bases are TGTGCCAGCAGTTACAGCCCTGGGGGGTCTGGTGAGCAGTTCTTC. Protein: CASSYSPGGSGEQFF.

The V call is TRBV28, the J call TRBJ2-2, with 8 positions matching TRBD1. Germline V gene lookup returns CDR1 MDHEN and CDR2 SYDVKM. The CDR3 spans 15 residues. V trimming: 6 bases; J trimming: 2 bases; junction bases outside the gene matches: 5. CDR3: CASRPGQGNTGELFF. In DNA form, the CDR3 reads TGTGCCAGCAGACCTGGACAGGGAAACACCGGGGAGCTGTTTTTT.

Points on this clone: Relative to the germline gene, one junction end is altered; a read error may explain this. V and J are TRBV27 and TRBJ2-7, with a weak D call TRBD1 (6 bases). The CDR3 has 13 residues. Germline V gene sequence: CDR1 MNHEY, CDR2 SMNVEV (reference sequence). CDR3 bases: TGTGCCACCAGTGACAGGTGGAACTACGAGCAGTACTTC. Amino acid sequence: CATSDRWNYEQYF.

V usage is TRBV19 and J usage is TRBJ2-1; possible D gene TRBD2, 6 bases. CDR1 and CDR2 from the germline V gene are LNHDA and SQIVND (reference sequence). There are 12 residues in the CDR3. Trimming took off 6 bases at V and 9 bases at J, with 12 bases between the two ends. CDR3 in DNA: TGTGCCAGTAGCTCCTTGGGAGGTGAGCAGTTCTTC. Translating it yields CASSSLGGEQFF.

This clone was counted a single time. The chain employs TRBV29-1 and TRBJ2-2; a weak D match, TRBD2 (6 bases). Trimming removed 5 bases from V and 1 base from J, with 8 bases in between. The CDR3 has 13 amino acids. Germline V lookup: CDR1 SQVTM, CDR2 ANQGSEA. For the CDR3, the DNA is TGCAGCGTTTTCGGGGGGAACACCGGGGAGCTGTTTTTT. This encodes CSVFGGNTGELFF.

The chain uses TRBV2 and TRBJ2-1; the match to TRBD2 covers 14 bases. The CDR3 runs to 16 residues. V gave up 6 bases and J gave up 3 bases; unmatched junction bases: 4. CDR1 is SNHLY, CDR2 FYNNEI, per germline. The CDR3 DNA sequence: TGTGCCAGCAGACGGACTAGCGGGAGGCTCTACAATGAGCAGTTCTTC. This translates into CASRRTSGRLYNEQFF.

This chain links TRBV24-1 with TRBJ2-1; 7 nucleotides match TRBD2. Germline CDR1 KGHDR, CDR2 SFDVKD. V lost 5 bases to trimming and J lost 6 bases; unmatched junction nucleotides: 9. The CDR3 consists of 15 residues. The CDR3 here is CATSGETSMSNEQFF. The DNA of the CDR3 is TGTGCCACCAGTGGGGAGACTAGCATGTCCAATGAGCAGTTCTTC.

Here the CDR3 reads CASSLSGLLDTQYF. The CDR3 bases are TGCGCCAGCAGCCTCTCGGGACTACTGGATACGCAGTATTTT. The chain has TRBV4-1 and TRBJ2-3; 7 bases match TRBD2. Germline-derived CDR1 and CDR2 are MGHRA and YSYEKL. V shed 4 bases and J 6 bases; nucleotides not matched to a gene: 7. The CDR3 sequence is 14 residues long.

V is TRBV19 and J is TRBJ1-2, with D possibly matching TRBD1 (6 bases). Germline values: CDR1 LNHDA, CDR2 SQIVND (reference sequence). This CDR3 has 14 amino acids. V lost 5 bases and J lost 6, with 16 bases in between. CDR3 bases: TGTGCCAGTAGTGCCTACAGGGTTTGGGATGGCTACACCTTC. Amino acids: CASSAYRVWDGYTF.

V and J are TRBV6-2 or TRBV6-3 and TRBJ2-5; weak D call: TRBD2 (6 bases). CDR1 is MNHEY and CDR2 is SVGEGT in the germline V gene. The CDR3 covers 15 residues. The germline V and J ends were trimmed by 1 base and 1 base, with 10 bases remaining between them. CDR3 amino acids: CASSYFQGLQETQYF. The CDR3 nucleotides read TGTGCCAGCAGTTACTTTCAGGGACTCCAAGAGACCCAGTACTTC.

This rearrangement joins TRBV19 to TRBJ2-5; D gene uncertain. Trimming cost V 3 bases and J 5 bases, with 4 bases left between them. CDR3 length equals 11 residues. The V gene's germline CDR1 is LNHDA and CDR2 SQIVND (reference sequence). This CDR3 is CASSIAETQYF. The CDR3 coding sequence is TGTGCCAGTAGTATTGCGGAGACCCAGTACTTC.

The genes are TRBV14 and TRBJ1-3; D unresolved. The V end was cut by 3 bases, the J end by 6 bases, with 15 bases between. Germline assignment: CDR1 SGHDN and CDR2 FVKESK. The length of the CDR3 is 15 residues. The CDR3 region has the DNA TGTGCCAGCAGCCACGGTTTACAGAGGGTAAACACCATATATTTT. Its translation is CASSHGLQRVNTIYF.

The chain joins TRBV6-5 to TRBJ2-7; TRBD1 aligns across 7 bases. The germline V gene has CDR1 MNHEY and CDR2 SVGAGI. The CDR3 is 13 amino acids. J was trimmed by 6 bases and V by 6 bases; bases with no gene match: 8. The CDR3 sequence is CASSRTGVGEQYF. The DNA of the CDR3 is TGTGCCAGCAGCCGAACAGGGGTGGGCGAGCAGTACTTC.

This clone appeared a few times. The chain has TRBV3-1 (or the pseudogene TRBV3-2) and TRBJ1-6; D possibly corresponds to TRBD1 (5 bases). Germline CDR1 is LGHDT and CDR2 is YNNKEL (reference sequence). V was trimmed by 4 bases and J by 14 bases, leaving 21 bases between them. This CDR3 spans 15 amino acids. This CDR3 reads CASSPEQDPFLALHF. The CDR3 DNA follows: TGTGCCAGCAGCCCGGAACAGGATCCATTTCTAGCCCTCCACTTT.

CDR3 nucleotide sequence: TGTGCCAGCAGCAAGACAGGAGGTCATACAAACAATGAGCAGTTCTTC. Residues: CASSKTGGHTNNEQFF. J is TRBJ2-1 and V is TRBV7-2, with D possibly TRBD1 on 6 matching bases. Trimming pared 5 bases from V and 5 bases from J, leaving 19 bases between. Germline assignment: CDR1 SGHTA and CDR2 FQGNSA. There are 16 residues in the CDR3. The full variable domain, completed using reference TRBV7-2 and TRBJ2-1, is GAGVSQSPSNKVTEKGKDVELRCDPISGHTALYWYRQSLGQGLEFLIYFQGNSAPDKSGLPSDRFSAERTGGSVSTLTIQRTQQEDSAVYLCASSKTGGHTNNEQFFGPGTRLTVL.

V and J are TRBV5-4 and TRBJ2-7, with a possible D match to TRBD2 (6 bases). V lost 0 bases and J lost 3, with 10 bases in between. The CDR3 is 14 amino acids. Per the germline V gene, CDR1 is SGHNT and CDR2 is YYREEE (reference sequence). The CDR3 reads CASSLGGAGYEQYF. The DNA of the CDR3 is TGTGCCAGCAGCTTGGGCGGGGCCGGCTACGAGCAGTACTTC.